This TCR beta chain was captured in a study of blood T cell repertoires in COVID-19 (dated by TCRdb to 2020 to 2021). Context from the whole study: The collaborator samples originated in the United States, Italy and Spain and spanned the acute and convalescent phases of COVID-19. The prospective study material was composed of cDNA or gDNA derived from T cells, B-cell-depleted T cells, or PBMCs. The dataset comprised deeply sampled blood TCRbeta repertoires from subjects exposed to, actively infected with, or recovered from COVID-19. The repertoires were released in a freely available public database intended as a resource for research on the immune response to SARS-CoV-2. Samples were obtained from the ongoing ImmuneRACE study (first 160 participants) and from about 1,300 subjects provided by 6 global collaborators. A de-identified subject ID, COVID-19 status, age in years and sex were almost always included in the sample metadata. Where available, HLA class I and class II types were taken from metadata supplied by the sample provider and were not determined by assay-based typing.

This clone has a handful of counts. Its binding antigen is unknown. Per-nucleotide qualities are absent, and no much larger clonotype sits a single base away. From its cysteine to its phenylalanine, the CDR3 spans 13 amino acids. The DNA shown is the 39-base CDR3, in frame from base 1. At the junction V is shortened by 7 bases and J by 8 bases, with 15 bases in between. General study outcomes and caveats: Clinical and demographic metadata were provided uncurated, with the amount varying by source and participant.

The collaborating institutions used their own protocols to collect whole blood in K2EDTA tubes. For TCRbeta analysis, collaborator samples were shipped as frozen whole blood, as isolated PBMCs, or as DNA extracted from either sample type. The immunoSEQ Assay, a bias-controlled multiplex PCR, was used to amplify TCRbeta CDR3 regions from genomic DNA. In the paper's pipeline: The number of nucleated cells in each sample was estimated by amplification of reference gene primers within the assay. To quantify the absolute abundance of each unique TCRbeta CDR3 rearrangement, sequence reads were collapsed and filtered. For each sample, productive Simpson clonality was calculated by taking the square root of Simpson's diversity index across productive rearrangements. Held by TCRdb, this immuneACCESS table contains in-frame sequences only and omits some clones. Under half of the omission traces to an unresolved V gene where checked; the cause of the rest is unknown. That table gives V, J and clone size, and the DNA gave D and trimming. Within this sample are 98,000 or so clones, with 80% to 90% of them counted one time only. The biggest ten clones account for 4% to 5.5% of the sample.

This receptor was identified in a man between 60 and 75 years old with acute or convalescent COVID-19. The chain uses TRBV12-3 or TRBV12-4 and TRBJ1-5; matching of 6 bases hints at TRBD1 as the D gene. Sample: peripheral blood. In nucleotides, the sequence is TGTGCCAGCACCCCACAGGGTCGGGAGCCCCAGCATTTT. Translated, it gives CASTPQGREPQHF.